Listed below are T cell receptor beta chains from one sample, sequenced in a study of cytomegalovirus exposure and HLA in healthy donors. Sequencing used immunoSEQ multiplex PCR; TCRdb keeps in-frame clones, though not all of them. Here the sample spans 120,000 or so clones, approximately 84% being singletons. Input material: PBMCs. These receptors were taken from a man aged 35 to 55 in good health and CMV-seronegative. CDR3s include the opening cysteine and the closing phenylalanine or tryptophan. The D gene is left open where the match is weak. Size is omitted from some rows. Given values are once, few, many or a class for expanded clones.

D gene	clone size	V gene	J gene	CDR3 DNA	CDR3 protein
NA	few	TRBV27	TRBJ1-5	TGTGCCAGCAGTCCACAGGTGAGCAATCAGCCCCAGCATTTT	CASSPQVSNQPQHF
NA	NA	TRBV5-1	TRBJ2-4	TGCGCCAGCAGCTTGGTAGGTGGGCAGATAATAGCCAAAAACATTCAGTACTTC	CASSLVGGQIIAKNIQYF
NA	NA	TRBV14	TRBJ2-2	TGTGCCAGCAGCCAAGGGAGCGTGGTGACCGGGGAGCTGTTTTTT	CASSQGSVVTGELFF
TRBD1	NA	TRBV2	TRBJ1-2	TGTGCCAGTGGGACAGGGGACGTCTATGGCTACACCTTC	CASGTGDVYGYTF
TRBD1	NA	TRBV28	TRBJ1-5	TGTGCCAGCAGTCCGGAGGGGACAGGGGCCATCAAGAAGCCCCAGCATTTT	CASSPEGTGAIKKPQHF
NA	NA	TRBV5-1	TRBJ2-7	TGCGCCAGCAGCTTGGCAAAGGCAGGTCTTGAGCAGTACTTC	CASSLAKAGLEQYF
NA	NA	TRBV20-1	TRBJ2-7	TGCAGTGCCGCCCAGGTCGAGCAGTACTTC	CSAAQVEQYF
NA	NA	TRBV14	TRBJ2-5	TGTGCCAGCAGCCAAGATCTACGGCAGAATGCCGACAAGTACTTC	CASSQDLRQNADKYF
TRBD1	NA	TRBV2	TRBJ1-5	TGTGCCAGCAGGGTAGGACAGGATAGCAATCAGCCCCAGCATTTT	CASRVGQDSNQPQHF
NA	NA	TRBV9	TRBJ1-4	TGTGCCAGCAGCGTAGGGGTAGACAGCTACGCAACTAATGAAAAACTGTTTTTT	CASSVGVDSYATNEKLFF
NA	few	TRBV6-5	TRBJ1-1	TGTGCCAGCAGTTACTCGCGGTCATCTGAAGCTTTCTTT	CASSYSRSSEAFF
NA	few	TRBV11-1	TRBJ1-3	TGTGCCAGCAGCCCAGACCTTCGACAGACATCTGGAAACACCATATATTTT	CASSPDLRQTSGNTIYF
TRBD1	NA	TRBV19	TRBJ1-1	TGTGCCAGTAGGCCCGAGGGGACAGGGAGGACTGAAGCTTTCTTT	CASRPEGTGRTEAFF
NA	NA	TRBV4-2	TRBJ2-2	TGTGCCAGCAGCCTCCCCTCGGCTAGCGAGAACACCGGGGAGCTGTTTTTT	CASSLPSASENTGELFF
TRBD1	NA	TRBV4-1	TRBJ1-2	TGCGCCAGCAGCCAAGATCAGGGACAGGGGGCCTCCTATGGCTACACCTTC	CASSQDQGQGASYGYTF
NA	NA	TRBV5-1	TRBJ2-1	TGCGCCAGCAGAGGGGATTACGAGCAGTTCTTC	CASRGDYEQFF
TRBD1	NA	TRBV5-8	TRBJ1-1	TGTGCCAGCAGCAGACAGGGGGGGTTTCCCGAAGCTTTCTTT	CASSRQGGFPEAFF
TRBD1	NA	TRBV7-8	TRBJ1-5	TGTGCCAGCAGCTTATGGACAGGCCACCAGGATCAGCCCCAGCATTTT	CASSLWTGHQDQPQHF
NA	NA	TRBV5-1	TRBJ1-5	TGCGCCAGCAGCTTGTCGGGGTCCGGGCAGCCCCAGCATTTT	CASSLSGSGQPQHF
NA	few	TRBV10-2	TRBJ2-3	TGCGCCAGCAGTGAAGGATTTCTAGCATCCCCAGATACGCAGTATTTT	CASSEGFLASPDTQYF
NA	NA	TRBV2	TRBJ1-6	TGTGCCAGCAGATACAGGGTGGGATCACCCCTCCACTTT	CASRYRVGSPLHF
TRBD1	NA	TRBV6-5	TRBJ1-6	TGTGCCAGCAGTTTATATCGGACAGGCGGCTCACCCCTCCACTTT	CASSLYRTGGSPLHF
TRBD1	NA	TRBV7-9	TRBJ1-1	TGTGCCAGCAGGTCGTCCGGGACAGAAGAAGCTTTCTTT	CASRSSGTEEAFF
NA	NA	TRBV18	TRBJ1-1	TGTGCCAGCTCGACGAGGGATCTGAACACTGAAGCTTTCTTT	CASSTRDLNTEAFF
NA	once	TRBV28	TRBJ1-2	TGTGCCAGCAGTACTCAGGGAAACTATGGCTACACCTTC	CASSTQGNYGYTF
TRBD2	NA	TRBV19	TRBJ2-1	TGTGCCAGTTCTCCTAGCGGGGGGGCCTTTGGGTACAATGAGCAGTTCTTC	CASSPSGGAFGYNEQFF
TRBD1	NA	TRBV30	TRBJ1-6	TGTGCCTCCGAGCGGACAGGGGCCATTAATTATAATTCACCCCTCCACTTT	CASERTGAINYNSPLHF
NA	NA	TRBV7-5	TRBJ1-1	TGTGTCAGAAGCTTAGGGCCCCCTCGGACAGGGTTTGAAGCTTTCTTT	CVRSLGPPRTGFEAFF
TRBD2	NA	TRBV30	TRBJ2-1	TGTGCCTGGAGCCGGGGGGGCCCCTACAATGAGCAGTTCTTC	CAWSRGGPYNEQFF
NA	NA	TRBV6-1	TRBJ1-1	TGTGCCAGCAGTGCAGGGTTTGCGTATGAAGCTTTCTTT	CASSAGFAYEAFF
TRBD2	NA	TRBV2	TRBJ2-3	TGTGCCAGCAGTCCCGGGACTAGCGGGGGGACAGATACGCAGTATTTT	CASSPGTSGGTDTQYF
NA	NA	TRBV20-1	TRBJ1-2	TGCGGCTCTTCTGGCTACACCTTC	CGSSGYTF
NA	NA	TRBV28	TRBJ2-5	TGTGCCAGCAGTCTAACAGGGGGGGGACAGACCCAGTACTTC	CASSLTGGGQTQYF
NA	NA	TRBV11-2	TRBJ2-2	TGTGCCAGCAGCCCGGGGCTAGCGACCGGGGAGCTGTTTTTT	CASSPGLATGELFF
TRBD1	NA	TRBV5-4	TRBJ1-6	TGTGCCAGCAGCCCGGGACAGGGGCTATCACCCCTCCACTTT	CASSPGQGLSPLHF
NA	NA	TRBV5-3	TRBJ1-5	TGTGCCAGAAGCTGGTGTGTCGGGATGTGCAATCAGCCCCAGCATTTT	CARSWCVGMCNQPQHF
TRBD1	NA	TRBV7-2	TRBJ1-2	TGTGCCAGCAGCCCAGCAGACAGGGATTTCTACACCTTC	CASSPADRDFYTF
NA	NA	TRBV29-1	TRBJ1-5	TGCAGCGTTGGAGGGATGAATCAGCCCCAGCATTTT	CSVGGMNQPQHF
NA	NA	TRBV30	TRBJ2-4	TGTGCCTGGATCCCGGCGAGGGGGGGCAAGGGCATTCAGTACTTC	CAWIPARGGKGIQYF
TRBD1	once	TRBV7-6	TRBJ2-5	TGTGCCAGCAGCAGGACAGGGGGCGTGGAGACCCAGTACTTC	CASSRTGGVETQYF
NA	NA	TRBV18	TRBJ2-7	TGTGCCAGCTCCATCGGACAGTCCTACGAGCAGTACTTC	CASSIGQSYEQYF
NA	NA	TRBV5-1	TRBJ1-6	TGCGCCAGCTCCCTGGGGGGTACCCTGTCACCCCTCCACTTT	CASSLGGTLSPLHF
NA	NA	TRBV9	TRBJ1-2	TGTGCCAGCAGCCCTCACGGGGAGACTGCCTATGGCTACACCTTC	CASSPHGETAYGYTF
NA	NA	TRBV6-5	TRBJ1-2	TGTGCCAGCAGGATGCCCGGGGGGAACTATGGCTACACCTTC	CASRMPGGNYGYTF
NA	NA	TRBV6-5	TRBJ2-7	TGTGCCAGCAGGGCGGCGGGTGAGCAGTACTTC	CASRAAGEQYF
TRBD1	NA	TRBV29-1	TRBJ1-1	TGCAGCGACCGCGGGACAGTGGTGAACACTGAAGCTTTCTTT	CSDRGTVVNTEAFF
NA	NA	TRBV5-1	TRBJ1-1	TGCGCCAGCTGGCCCACAGGGTTGATGAACACTGAAGCTTTCTTT	CASWPTGLMNTEAFF
NA	NA	TRBV28	TRBJ1-4	TGTGCCAGCAGTTTGCCGGGGACACACCTAGAAAAACTGTTTTTT	CASSLPGTHLEKLFF
NA	NA	TRBV5-4	TRBJ1-3	TGTGCCAGCAGCTTAACAGGTCCGGCTGGAAACACCATATATTTT	CASSLTGPAGNTIYF
TRBD1	NA	TRBV6-1	TRBJ1-2	TGTGCCAGCAGTGAACGGACAGGGGATGGCTACACCTTC	CASSERTGDGYTF
TRBD1	NA	TRBV9	TRBJ1-1	TGTGCCAGCAGCTGGGGGGACAGCAAAAACACTGAAGCTTTCTTT	CASSWGDSKNTEAFF
TRBD1	NA	TRBV7-9	TRBJ2-2	TGTGCCAGCAGGATGGGGACAGGGGTCACCGGGGAGCTGTTTTTT	CASRMGTGVTGELFF
NA	NA	TRBV2	TRBJ2-7	TGTGCCAGCAGCGCCCTCCAGGGCACCTACGAGCAGTACTTC	CASSALQGTYEQYF
TRBD1	NA	TRBV29-1	TRBJ2-7	TGCAGCGTGACAGGGGGCCCCTCGGCCTACGAGCAGTACTTC	CSVTGGPSAYEQYF
NA	NA	TRBV6-5	TRBJ1-1	TGTGCCAGCAGCCGCTCCACAGTTTTGAACACTGAAGCTTTCTTT	CASSRSTVLNTEAFF